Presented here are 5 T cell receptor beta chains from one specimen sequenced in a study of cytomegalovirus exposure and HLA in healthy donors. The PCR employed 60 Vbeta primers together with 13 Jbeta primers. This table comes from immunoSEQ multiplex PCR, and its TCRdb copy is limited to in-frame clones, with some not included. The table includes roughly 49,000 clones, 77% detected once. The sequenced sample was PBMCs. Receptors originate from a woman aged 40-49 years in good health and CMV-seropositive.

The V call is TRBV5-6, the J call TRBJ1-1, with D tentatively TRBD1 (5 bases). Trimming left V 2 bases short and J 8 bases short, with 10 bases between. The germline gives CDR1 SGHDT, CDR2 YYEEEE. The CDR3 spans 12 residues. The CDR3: CASSFTGGEAFF. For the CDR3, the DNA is TGTGCCAGCAGCTTTACGGGGGGAGAAGCTTTCTTT.

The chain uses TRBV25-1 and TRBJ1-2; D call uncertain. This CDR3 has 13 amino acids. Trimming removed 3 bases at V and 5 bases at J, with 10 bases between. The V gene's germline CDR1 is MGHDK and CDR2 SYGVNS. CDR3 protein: CASSDTLKYGYTF. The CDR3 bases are TGTGCCAGCAGTGATACTCTGAAGTATGGCTACACCTTC.

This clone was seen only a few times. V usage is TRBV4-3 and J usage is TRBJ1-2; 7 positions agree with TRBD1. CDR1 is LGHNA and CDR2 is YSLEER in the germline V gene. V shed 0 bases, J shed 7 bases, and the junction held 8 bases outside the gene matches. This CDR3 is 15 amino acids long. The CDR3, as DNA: TGCGCCAGCAGCCAAGATGCGCGACAGGGAACTGGCTACACCTTC. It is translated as CASSQDARQGTGYTF.

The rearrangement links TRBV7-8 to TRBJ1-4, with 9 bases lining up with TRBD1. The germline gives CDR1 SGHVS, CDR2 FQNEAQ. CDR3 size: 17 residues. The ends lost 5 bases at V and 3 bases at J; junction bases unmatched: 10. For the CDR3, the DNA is TGTGCCAGCAGCCTCCGACAGGGGGGTAGGGCTAATGAAAAACTGTTTTTT. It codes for CASSLRQGGRANEKLFF.

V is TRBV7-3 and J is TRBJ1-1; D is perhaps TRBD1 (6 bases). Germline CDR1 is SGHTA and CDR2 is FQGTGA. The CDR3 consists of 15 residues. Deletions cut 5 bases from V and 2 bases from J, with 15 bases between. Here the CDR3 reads CASSLSGTPNTEAFF. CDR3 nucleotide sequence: TGTGCCAGCAGCCTCTCCGGGACACCTAACACTGAAGCTTTCTTT.